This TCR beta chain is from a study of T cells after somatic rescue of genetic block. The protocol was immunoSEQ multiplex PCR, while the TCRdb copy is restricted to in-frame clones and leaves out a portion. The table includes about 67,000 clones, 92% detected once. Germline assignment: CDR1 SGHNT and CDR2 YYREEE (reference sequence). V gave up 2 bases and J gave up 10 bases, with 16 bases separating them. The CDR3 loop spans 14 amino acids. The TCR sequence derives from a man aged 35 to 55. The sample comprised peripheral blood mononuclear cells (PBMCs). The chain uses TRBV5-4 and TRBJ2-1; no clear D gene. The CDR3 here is CASSLGGEPKEQFF. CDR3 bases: TGTGCCAGCAGCTTAGGCGGAGAGCCTAAAGAGCAGTTCTTC.